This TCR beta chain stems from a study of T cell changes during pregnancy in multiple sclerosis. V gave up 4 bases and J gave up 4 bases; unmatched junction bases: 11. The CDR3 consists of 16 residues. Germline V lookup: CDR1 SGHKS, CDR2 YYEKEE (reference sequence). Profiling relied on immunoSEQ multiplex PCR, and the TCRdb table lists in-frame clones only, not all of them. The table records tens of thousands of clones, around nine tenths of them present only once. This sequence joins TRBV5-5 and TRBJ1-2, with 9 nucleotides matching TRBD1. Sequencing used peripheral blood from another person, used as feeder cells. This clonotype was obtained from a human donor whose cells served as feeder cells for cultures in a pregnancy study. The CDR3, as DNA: TGTGCCAGCAGCCCTCAAAGGGGACAGGGAGGCTATGGCTACACCTTC. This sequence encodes CASSPQRGQGGYGYTF.